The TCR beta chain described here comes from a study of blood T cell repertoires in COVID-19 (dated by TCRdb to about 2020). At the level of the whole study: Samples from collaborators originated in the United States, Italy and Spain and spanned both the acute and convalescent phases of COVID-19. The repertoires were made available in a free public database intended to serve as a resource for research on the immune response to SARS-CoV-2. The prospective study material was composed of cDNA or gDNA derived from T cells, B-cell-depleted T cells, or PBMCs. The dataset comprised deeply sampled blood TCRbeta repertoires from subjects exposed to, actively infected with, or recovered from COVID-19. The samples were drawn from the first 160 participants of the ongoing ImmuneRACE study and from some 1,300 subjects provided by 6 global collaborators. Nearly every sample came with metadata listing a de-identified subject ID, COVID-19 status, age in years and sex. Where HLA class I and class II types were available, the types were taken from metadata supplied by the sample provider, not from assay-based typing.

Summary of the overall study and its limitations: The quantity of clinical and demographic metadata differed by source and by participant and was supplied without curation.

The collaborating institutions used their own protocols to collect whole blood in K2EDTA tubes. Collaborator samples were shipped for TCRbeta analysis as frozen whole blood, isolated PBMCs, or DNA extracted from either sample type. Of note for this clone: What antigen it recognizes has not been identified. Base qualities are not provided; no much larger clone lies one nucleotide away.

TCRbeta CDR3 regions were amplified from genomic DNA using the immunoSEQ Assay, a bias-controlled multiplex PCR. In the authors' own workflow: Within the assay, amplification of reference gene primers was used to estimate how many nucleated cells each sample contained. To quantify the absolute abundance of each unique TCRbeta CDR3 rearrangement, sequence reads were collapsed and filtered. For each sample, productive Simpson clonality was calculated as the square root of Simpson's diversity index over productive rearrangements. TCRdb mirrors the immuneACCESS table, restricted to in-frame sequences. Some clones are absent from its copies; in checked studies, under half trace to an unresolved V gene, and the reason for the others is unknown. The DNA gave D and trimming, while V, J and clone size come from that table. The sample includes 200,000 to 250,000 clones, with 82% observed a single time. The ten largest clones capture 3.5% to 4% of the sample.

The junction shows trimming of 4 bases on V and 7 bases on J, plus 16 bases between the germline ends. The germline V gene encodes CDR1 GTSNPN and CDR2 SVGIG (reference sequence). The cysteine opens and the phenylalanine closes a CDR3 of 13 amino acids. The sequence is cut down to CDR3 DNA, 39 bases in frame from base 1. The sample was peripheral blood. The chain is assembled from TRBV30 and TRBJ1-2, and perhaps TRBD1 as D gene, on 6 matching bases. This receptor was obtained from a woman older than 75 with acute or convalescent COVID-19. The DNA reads TGTGCCTGGAAACAGGGTGGTATTGTTGGCTACACCTTC. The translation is CAWKQGGIVGYTF.